A selection of T cell receptor beta chains follows, all from one sample in a study of a mutant IDH1 vaccine in newly diagnosed glioma. Clones were read by immunoSEQ multiplex PCR, and TCRdb kept only the in-frame ones, dropping some. Counted here are fewer than 90,000 clones, more than 70% occurring once; the ten biggest clones make up roughly 12%. For these receptors, no antigen is known. Sample: PBMCs, taken from a glioma patient whose treatment included an IDH1 peptide vaccine. Receptor source: a man aged 18 to 29 with glioma. Each CDR3 is given with its conserved first and last residue. A D gene is named only where the DNA matches it firmly. Some rows have no size entry. The others give once, few or many, or a class for an expanded clone.

J gene | D gene | clone size | V gene | CDR3 protein | CDR3 DNA
TRBJ1-4 | . | . | TRBV19 | CASRATSSEKLFF | TGTGCCAGTAGGGCGACCTCCAGTGAAAAACTGTTTTTT
TRBJ1-2 | TRBD1 | . | TRBV6-1 | CASSTWDSDSYGYTF | TGTGCCAGCAGTACTTGGGACAGTGATAGCTATGGCTACACCTTC
TRBJ2-2 | TRBD2 | . | TRBV10-3 | CAISGSTSGLNTGELFF | TGTGCCATCAGTGGGTCGACTAGCGGCCTGAACACCGGGGAGCTGTTTTTT
TRBJ1-5 | . | . | TRBV28 | CASSVPGNQPQHF | TGTGCCAGCAGTGTCCCGGGTAATCAGCCCCAGCATTTT
TRBJ1-5 | . | . | TRBV15 | CATSRDYGTRNSNQPQHF | TGTGCCACCAGCAGAGATTACGGGACAAGAAATAGCAATCAGCCCCAGCATTTT
TRBJ2-7 | TRBD2 | . | TRBV10-3 | CAISGLAGGDEQYF | TGTGCCATCAGTGGTCTAGCGGGAGGCGACGAGCAGTACTTC
TRBJ2-7 | TRBD1 | . | TRBV6-5 | CASSSDRSYEQYF | TGTGCCAGCAGTTCGGACAGGTCCTACGAGCAGTACTTC
TRBJ2-1 | TRBD2 | . | TRBV7-2 | CASSLAGGGLNEQFF | TGTGCCAGCAGCCTAGCGGGGGGGGGACTAAATGAGCAGTTCTTC
TRBJ1-1 | TRBD1 | . | TRBV28 | CVSRLGTGGAVSEAFF | TGTGTCAGCAGACTAGGGACAGGGGGCGCGGTTTCTGAAGCTTTCTTT
TRBJ1-5 | . | . | TRBV7-8 | CASSLTDLQPQHF | TGTGCCAGCAGCTTAACAGATTTACAGCCCCAGCATTTT
TRBJ1-1 | . | . | TRBV27 | CASSLGQGNTEAFF | TGTGCCAGCAGTTTAGGGCAGGGGAACACTGAAGCTTTCTTT
TRBJ2-1 | TRBD1 | . | TRBV4-3 | CASSHLQGDAYNEQFF | TGCGCCAGCAGCCACCTACAGGGGGATGCCTACAATGAGCAGTTCTTC
TRBJ2-2 | . | . | TRBV2 | CASRVWTGELFF | TGTGCCAGCAGGGTATGGACCGGGGAGCTGTTTTTT
TRBJ2-5 | . | . | TRBV4-2 | CASSQDGGETQYF | TGTGCCAGCAGCCAAGACGGCGGTGAGACCCAGTACTTC
TRBJ1-5 | . | . | TRBV6-1 | CASSVMDSPSNQPQHF | TGTGCCAGCAGTGTAATGGACAGCCCTAGCAATCAGCCCCAGCATTTT
TRBJ1-1 | . | once | TRBV7-2 | CASNLPGGTEAFF | TGTGCCAGCAACCTCCCGGGAGGCACTGAAGCTTTCTTT
TRBJ2-2 | . | . | TRBV18 | CASSPLLGATGELFF | TGTGCCAGCTCACCACTATTGGGGGCGACCGGGGAGCTGTTTTTT
TRBJ2-7 | . | . | TRBV5-1 | CASSLDTYSPSYEQYF | TGCGCCAGCAGTCTAGACACCTACTCGCCTTCCTACGAGCAGTACTTC
TRBJ2-1 | . | . | TRBV5-1 | CASSLETYRANEQFF | TGCGCCAGCAGCTTGGAGACTTACAGGGCCAATGAGCAGTTCTTC
TRBJ2-2 | . | . | TRBV7-8 | CASSLGRSNTGELFF | TGTGCCAGCAGCCTAGGGCGCTCGAACACCGGGGAGCTGTTTTTT
TRBJ1-2 | . | once | TRBV18 | CASSSSQGGYTF | TGTGCCAGCTCATCCTCACAGGGAGGCTACACCTTC
TRBJ1-4 | . | . | TRBV7-9 | CASSSGLNEKLFF | TGTGCCAGCAGCTCGGGCCTAAATGAAAAACTGTTTTTT
TRBJ2-3 | TRBD1 | . | TRBV29-1 | CSVGPGTGLFGDLGTDTQYF | TGCAGCGTGGGGCCTGGGACAGGGCTTTTTGGGGATCTGGGTACAGATACGCAGTATTTT
TRBJ1-6 | . | . | TRBV4-3 | CASSQGVVLNSPLHF | TGCGCCAGCAGCCAAGGGGTGGTCCTTAATTCACCCCTCCACTTT
TRBJ1-1 | . | . | TRBV2 | CASSEIGGGANTEAFF | TGTGCCAGCAGTGAGATAGGTGGGGGCGCAAACACTGAAGCTTTCTTT
TRBJ1-2 | . | . | TRBV4-3 | CASSQDIRGSDYGYTF | TGCGCCAGCAGCCAAGATATTAGGGGATCGGACTATGGCTACACCTTC
TRBJ1-2 | TRBD1 | . | TRBV5-1 | CASSLAGGGYTF | TGCGCCAGCAGCTTGGCAGGGGGTGGCTACACCTTC
TRBJ1-1 | . | few | TRBV29-1 | CSVGVPNTEAFF | TGCAGCGTGGGTGTTCCAAACACTGAAGCTTTCTTT
TRBJ2-1 | . | . | TRBV27 | CASSAYNEQFF | TGTGCCAGCAGCGCCTACAATGAGCAGTTCTTC
TRBJ1-2 | . | once | TRBV5-1 | CASRDTGTPIYGYTF | TGCGCCAGCAGGGACACAGGAACCCCAATCTATGGCTACACCTTC
TRBJ1-2 | . | . | TRBV4-1 | CASSQVEGRDYGYTF | TGCGCCAGCAGCCAAGTCGAGGGGAGGGACTATGGCTACACCTTC
TRBJ1-6 | TRBD1 | . | TRBV27 | CASSLGGGTDRSPLHF | TGTGCCAGCAGTTTGGGGGGCGGGACAGATCGATCACCCCTCCACTTT
TRBJ2-5 | . | . | TRBV5-1 | CASSSGSFGETQYF | TGCGCCAGCAGCTCGGGTTCCTTCGGAGAGACCCAGTACTTC
TRBJ1-1 | TRBD1 | once | TRBV7-9 | CASSPQGGTPGTEAFF | TGTGCCAGCAGCCCCCAGGGGGGGACCCCGGGCACTGAAGCTTTCTTT
TRBJ1-2 | . | . | TRBV5-1 | CASSSSRDIGRDGYTF | TGCGCCAGCAGCTCGTCCCGGGACATAGGAAGGGATGGCTACACCTTC
TRBJ1-2 | TRBD1 | . | TRBV7-3 | CASSLTGGQRFGGYTF | TGTGCCAGCAGCTTAACAGGGGGACAGAGGTTCGGAGGCTACACCTTC
TRBJ2-1 | . | . | TRBV9 | CASSVGGGGLSYNEQFF | TGTGCCAGCAGCGTAGGAGGGGGGGGCCTCTCCTACAATGAGCAGTTCTTC
TRBJ2-3 | TRBD2 | . | TRBV27 | CASTAFGGGTDTQYF | TGTGCCAGCACCGCATTCGGGGGGGGGACAGATACGCAGTATTTT
TRBJ1-1 | TRBD1 | . | TRBV25-1 | CASSVWTGGRNTEAFF | TGTGCCAGCAGTGTTTGGACAGGGGGCAGGAACACTGAAGCTTTCTTT
TRBJ1-1 | . | few | TRBV5-4 | CASRGMNTEAFF | TGTGCCAGCAGGGGGATGAACACTGAAGCTTTCTTT
TRBJ2-5 | . | . | TRBV5-1 | CASGPLETQYF | TGCGCCAGCGGCCCCCTGGAGACCCAGTACTTC
TRBJ1-4 | . | . | TRBV6-6 | CASSYSGEKLFF | TGTGCCAGCAGTTACTCAGGAGAAAAACTGTTTTTT
TRBJ2-7 | . | . | TRBV7-6 | CASSLIRDEQYF | TGTGCCAGCAGCTTAATCCGTGACGAGCAGTACTTC
TRBJ1-2 | TRBD1 | . | TRBV5-1 | CASSSVTGPMGYTF | TGCGCCAGCAGCAGTGTGACAGGGCCCATGGGCTACACCTTC
TRBJ2-3 | . | . | TRBV5-5 | CASNQGPSTDTQYF | TGTGCCAGCAACCAGGGACCCAGCACAGATACGCAGTATTTT
TRBJ2-6 | . | . | TRBV5-6 | CASSFTGANGANVLTF | TGTGCCAGCAGCTTTACCGGGGCGAATGGGGCCAACGTCCTGACTTTC
TRBJ2-7 | . | . | TRBV6-5 | CASSYSGGSYEQYF | TGTGCCAGCAGTTACTCAGGCGGCAGCTACGAGCAGTACTTC
TRBJ2-3 | . | . | TRBV5-6 | CASSLDGSSGLQYF | TGTGCCAGCAGCTTGGACGGGAGCTCAGGTTTGCAGTATTTT
TRBJ2-2 | . | . | TRBV18 | CASSLGNTGELFF | TGTGCCAGCTCACTCGGGAACACCGGGGAGCTGTTTTTT
TRBJ1-5 | . | . | TRBV30 | CAWSVLLLGQPQHF | TGTGCCTGGAGTGTACTACTTCTAGGTCAGCCCCAGCATTTT
TRBJ1-1 | . | . | TRBV9 | CASSDSLNTEAFF | TGTGCCAGTTCGGACAGTTTGAACACTGAAGCTTTCTTT
TRBJ2-7 | . | . | TRBV10-3 | CAISDGFEQYF | TGTGCCATCAGTGATGGCTTCGAGCAGTACTTC
TRBJ2-3 | . | . | TRBV6-5 | CASTHTDTQYF | TGTGCCAGCACCCACACAGATACGCAGTATTTT
TRBJ2-5 | . | . | TRBV27 | CASSLWAGRETQYF | TGTGCCAGCAGTTTATGGGCAGGGAGGGAGACCCAGTACTTC
TRBJ1-2 | TRBD1 | . | TRBV27 | CASSLQGNYGYTF | TGTGCCAGCAGCCTACAGGGGAACTATGGCTACACCTTC
TRBJ2-7 | TRBD1 | . | TRBV30 | CAWDRVLSYEQYF | TGTGCCTGGGACAGGGTCCTTTCCTACGAGCAGTACTTC
TRBJ2-2 | . | . | TRBV7-9 | CASSLVATTGELFF | TGTGCCAGCAGCTTAGTGGCCACCACCGGGGAGCTGTTTTTT
TRBJ2-7 | TRBD2 | . | TRBV4-3 | CASSQAAGDEQYF | TGCGCCAGCAGCCAAGCTGCGGGGGACGAGCAGTACTTC
TRBJ1-2 | . | . | TRBV7-9 | CASSPGNIYGYTF | TGTGCCAGCAGCCCCGGGAACATTTATGGCTACACCTTC